A single sample is the source of the 8 T cell receptor beta chains below, sequenced in a study of blood T cell repertoires in COVID-19. Some clones are missing from TCRdb's copy, which holds only in-frame ones; the method was immunoSEQ multiplex PCR. Of about 59,000 clones in the sample, approximately 80% were seen once. Sequenced: peripheral blood. Every receptor here comes from a man older than 75 with acute or convalescent COVID-19.

This clone was seen only once. This chain connects TRBV24-1 to TRBJ2-5, with D unresolved. The V end lost 4 bases, the J end lost 0 bases, and 17 bases lay between the germline ends. Germline V CDR1 and CDR2: KGHDR, SFDVKD. The CDR3 runs to 17 residues. CDR3 bases: TGTGCCACCAGTGACAGACTGCAAACGACGGACCAAGAGACCCAGTACTTC. Its protein is CATSDRLQTTDQETQYF.

The V and J genes are TRBV2 and TRBJ1-2, with TRBD1 matching over 9 bases. Looked up from germline, CDR1 is SNHLY and CDR2 is FYNNEI. Germline trimming cut 6 bases from V and 4 bases from J; bases unmatched to any gene: 9. The CDR3 is made up of 15 amino acids. The CDR3 DNA reads TGTGCCAGCAGCCGTAGGACAGGGGCAGGCTATGGCTACACCTTC. This sequence encodes CASSRRTGAGYGYTF.

V gene TRBV18 combines with J gene TRBJ1-4, with D perhaps matching TRBD1 (5 bases). In germline, CDR1 is KGHSH, CDR2 LQKENI. The CDR3 runs to 13 residues. Trimming removed 2 bases from V and 14 bases from J, with 15 bases in between. The CDR3 DNA reads as TGTGCCAGCTCACCAGTTGGGAACCGGGGGCTGTTTTTT. This sequence encodes CASSPVGNRGLFF.

This clone was counted once. The chain is built from TRBV14 and TRBJ2-3; tentative D call: TRBD1 (6 bases). This CDR3 has 12 amino acids. Trimming removed 0 bases at V and 12 bases at J, with 10 bases between. Germline V gene sequence: CDR1 SGHDN, CDR2 FVKESK. The CDR3 coding sequence is TGTGCCAGCAGCCAAGACAGGGGAAGCCAGTATTTT. Protein: CASSQDRGSQYF.

V gene TRBV19 combines with J gene TRBJ2-3, with D possibly matching TRBD2 (5 bases). The CDR3 consists of 15 residues. Germline V lookup: CDR1 LNHDA, CDR2 SQIVND (reference sequence). V was shortened by 1 base and J by 1 base, with 9 bases between the two germline ends. For the CDR3, the DNA is TGTGCCAGTAGTATAGGCGGTAGCGGCACAGATACGCAGTATTTT. Its translation: CASSIGGSGTDTQYF.

The rearrangement uses TRBV2 and TRBJ2-3; possibly TRBD1 for D (6 bases). V lost 5 bases and J lost 5, with 11 bases in between. The germline CDR1 and CDR2 sequences are SNHLY and FYNNEI. The length of the CDR3 is 13 residues. The CDR3 loop reads CASSISRGDTQYF. CDR3 coding DNA: TGTGCCAGCAGTATCTCCAGGGGAGATACGCAGTATTTT. The full variable domain, in which reference TRBV2 and TRBJ2-3 provide the parts outside the CDR3, is EPEVTQTPSHQVTQMGQEVILRCVPISNHLYFYWYRQILGQKVEFLVSFYNNEISEKSEIFDDQFSVERPDGSNFTLKIRSTKLEDSAMYFCASSISRGDTQYFGPGTRLTVL.

The J gene is TRBJ1-1, the V gene TRBV5-1; the D gene is possibly TRBD1 (6 bases). The CDR3 contains 16 residues. V was trimmed by 2 bases and J by 4 bases, leaving 18 bases between them. Germline V CDR1 and CDR2: SGHRS, YFSETQ. The CDR3 DNA is TGCGCCAGCAGCTTCGTAGAGGCGGGCAGGGGCACTGAAGCTTTCTTT. Translating gives CASSFVEAGRGTEAFF.

The chain joins TRBV11-3 to TRBJ2-7; 14 nucleotides agree with TRBD2. CDR3 length: 16 amino acids. Losses at the gene ends were 0 bases for V and 4 bases for J; bases not matched to a gene: 2. Germline CDR1 is SGHNT and CDR2 is YENEEA. The CDR3 loop is CASSLDRLAGGYEQYF. Here the CDR3 DNA reads TGTGCCAGCAGCTTAGATCGACTAGCGGGAGGGTACGAGCAGTACTTC.